Listed below are T cell receptor beta chains from one sample, sequenced in a study of blood T cells in healthy people across ages. MiXCR, run by TCRdb on the 5' RACE reads, gives a single entry per CDR3 protein. The data hold roughly 2 million distinct CDR3 sequences, with around 50% observed a single time. Sequenced input: blood. These receptors were obtained from a woman between 40 and 55 years old in good health. CDR3s include the opening cysteine and the closing phenylalanine or tryptophan. Fields, in order: CDR3 protein, V gene, J gene, clone size. Clone size is shown for a subset of rows, as once, few, many or a class of expanded clone.

CDR3: CASSQVRTDRTYEQYF
V: TRBV4-1
J: TRBJ2-7
size: few

CDR3: CASSPGERHEQYF
V: TRBV18
J: TRBJ2-7
size: .

CDR3: CASSVHVAGPPYNEQFF
V: TRBV7-9
J: TRBJ2-1
size: few

CDR3: CASRPGQGAGNAIYF
V: TRBV27
J: TRBJ1-3
size: once

CDR3: CASSSQAGALPEEQFF
V: TRBV5-1
J: TRBJ2-1
size: few

CDR3: CTSSNPYEQYF
V: TRBV6-5
J: .
size: .

CDR3: CASRQTSTEKLFF
V: TRBV6-2/TRBV6-3
J: TRBJ1-4
size: .

CDR3: CASSLVRGIGYTF
V: TRBV7-2
J: TRBJ1-2
size: .

CDR3: CASSLLSTDVVTNEQFF
V: TRBV5-1
J: TRBJ2-1
size: .

CDR3: CASHVGTPRDEQFF
V: TRBV28
J: TRBJ2-1
size: .

CDR3: CASSRQDSNTEAFF
V: TRBV4-1
J: TRBJ1-1
size: .

CDR3: CASSAGQFSYNEQLF
V: TRBV9
J: TRBJ2-1
size: .

CDR3: CSAEQSQETQYF
V: TRBV20-1
J: TRBJ2-5
size: few

CDR3: CASSLGGRGQPQHF
V: TRBV12-3/TRBV12-4
J: TRBJ1-5
size: few

CDR3: CASSVGGFQGDNEQFF
V: TRBV9
J: TRBJ2-1
size: .

CDR3: CSADRGLETQYF
V: TRBV20-1
J: TRBJ2-5
size: few

CDR3: CASSISAYGYTF
V: TRBV19
J: TRBJ1-2
size: .

CDR3: CASSGTVDNEQFF
V: TRBV7-2
J: TRBJ2-1
size: .

CDR3: CASSLSGTGWDTDTQYF
V: TRBV5-1
J: TRBJ2-3
size: .

CDR3: CATSMTSGGPQETQYF
V: TRBV15
J: TRBJ2-5
size: few

CDR3: CASSYEGAGKLFF
V: TRBV6-5
J: TRBJ1-4
size: .

CDR3: CASSLTSRTAYEQYF
V: TRBV28
J: TRBJ2-7
size: .

CDR3: CASSREGGNFEKLFF
V: TRBV4-2
J: TRBJ1-4
size: .

CDR3: CASSNRTGGPDTQYF
V: TRBV5-1
J: TRBJ2-3
size: .

CDR3: CSAMGLAGGIFHEQYF
V: TRBV20-1
J: TRBJ2-7
size: few

CDR3: CASSSLTSNEQFF
V: TRBV7-2
J: TRBJ2-1
size: few

CDR3: CASSWLETQYF
V: TRBV5-5
J: TRBJ2-5
size: .

CDR3: CASSGTNGLPQHF
V: TRBV2
J: TRBJ1-5
size: .

CDR3: CASSFEGLQTQYF
V: TRBV12-3/TRBV12-4
J: TRBJ2-5
size: .

CDR3: CSAGVLSGEPTDTQYF
V: TRBV20-1
J: TRBJ2-3
size: few

CDR3: CASSYHLRGGPYNEQFF
V: TRBV6-2/TRBV6-3
J: TRBJ2-1
size: .

CDR3: CASSLGLVPGYGYTF
V: TRBV7-2
J: TRBJ1-2
size: .

CDR3: CASSQEGTSVETQYF
V: TRBV4-1
J: TRBJ2-5
size: .

CDR3: CASSLGTSPPDTQYF
V: TRBV7-2
J: TRBJ2-3
size: once

CDR3: CASSLRTPSSGANVLTF
V: TRBV11-2
J: TRBJ2-6
size: .

CDR3: CASRRQDRVAGYTF
V: TRBV6-5
J: TRBJ1-2
size: .